The rows below give T cell receptor beta chains drawn from one sample of a study of T cell repertoires in cytomegalovirus infection. Using its own MiXCR run on the reads, TCRdb lists one record per CDR3 protein. The table includes approximately 260,000 distinct CDR3 sequences, 15% to 20% detected once. Material for sequencing was CD8+ T cells from PBMCs. The receptors stem from a human donor in good health (CMV status not recorded). Some clones in this sample may be carry-over from other donors' samples. CDR3s include the opening cysteine and the closing phenylalanine or tryptophan. D genes are given only for firm matches. The listing skips clone size in some rows; elsewhere it reads once, few, many or a size class.

v_call	clone_size	j_call	d_call	cdr3_aa	cdr3_nt
TRBV20-1	few	TRBJ1-5	NA	CSARSPPGDSNQPQHF	TGCAGTGCCAGATCACCTCCAGGGGATAGCAATCAGCCCCAGCATTTT
TRBV7-8	many	TRBJ2-3	TRBD2	CASTRGGADTQYF	TGTGCCAGCACTCGGGGGGGCGCAGATACGCAGTATTTT
TRBV29-1	NA	TRBJ1-1	NA	CSVAGWSNTEAFF	TGCAGCGTGGCAGGGTGGTCTAACACTGAAGCTTTCTTT
TRBV19	NA	TRBJ1-2	NA	CASSIGDAYYGYTF	TGTGCCAGTAGTATAGGAGACGCCTATTATGGCTACACCTTC
TRBV6-5	few	TRBJ2-2	NA	CATTEFGMTGELFF	TGTGCCACGACAGAATTTGGGATGACCGGGGAGCTGTTTTTT
TRBV7-8	many	TRBJ2-7	TRBD2	CASSLQLAGGPSPEQYF	TGTGCCAGCAGCTTACAACTAGCGGGGGGCCCGTCTCCCGAGCAGTACTTC
TRBV7-3	NA	TRBJ2-2	NA	CASSLFSGGGQGGELFF	TGTGCCAGCAGCTTATTCTCCGGAGGGGGGCAAGGCGGGGAGCTGTTTTTT
TRBV29-1	NA	TRBJ1-2	NA	CSVEISVEGWGSSYGYTF	TGCAGCGTTGAAATATCGGTAGAGGGGTGGGGGAGTTCCTATGGCTACACCTTC
TRBV10-3	few	TRBJ2-1	TRBD2	CAISGPGLRDRSEQFF	TGTGCCATCAGTGGGCCGGGACTACGTGATCGGAGTGAGCAGTTCTTC
TRBV29-1	NA	TRBJ1-5	TRBD1	CSVETGAGQPQHF	TGCAGCGTTGAGACAGGGGCTGGGCAGCCCCAGCATTTT
TRBV7-6	NA	TRBJ2-5	NA	CASSFRGHQETQYF	TGTGCTAGCAGCTTTAGAGGGCACCAAGAGACCCAGTACTTC
TRBV7-8	many	TRBJ2-1	NA	CASSFPPGGSYNEQFF	TGTGCCAGCAGCTTCCCACCTGGGGGCTCCTACAATGAGCAGTTCTTC
TRBV7-7	many	TRBJ2-1	TRBD2	CASSLGRGGFNEQFF	TGTGCTAGCAGCTTGGGGCGGGGGGGGTTCAATGAGCAGTTCTTC
TRBV28	few	TRBJ2-7	NA	CASRHKPGSYEQYF	TGTGCCAGCAGACATAAACCGGGATCCTACGAGCAGTACTTC
TRBV28	NA	TRBJ1-1	NA	CASSWRGSNTEAFF	TGTGCCAGCAGTTGGAGAGGGTCGAACACTGAAGCTTTCTTT